These 18 T cell receptor beta chains were sequenced from one sample in a study of blood T cell repertoires in COVID-19. Sequenced by immunoSEQ multiplex PCR; TCRdb stores in-frame clones only, minus some. Here the sample spans 440,000 or so clones, 70% to 90% being singletons. Sequences were obtained from peripheral blood. These receptors originate from a woman aged 35 to 49 with COVID-19, enrolled during active disease.

This chain joins TRBV27 and TRBJ1-5; 7 positions match TRBD1. Trimming at V came to 6 bases and at J to 3 bases, leaving 14 bases not matched to a gene. The CDR3 loop spans 17 amino acids. Germline CDR1 reads MNHEY; CDR2 reads SMNVEV (reference sequence). The CDR3 is CASSPRRGQGNNQPQHF. The CDR3 region has the DNA TGTGCCAGCAGCCCTCGGAGGGGGCAGGGGAACAATCAGCCCCAGCATTTT.

The V gene is TRBV9, the J gene TRBJ1-5; D uncertain. The CDR3 has 15 amino acids. V was shortened by 0 bases and J by 4 bases, with 11 bases between the two germline ends. Germline lookup yields CDR1 SGDLS and CDR2 YYNGEE. The CDR3 DNA follows: TGTGCCAGCAGCGTAGGGGCGGAGGAAAATCAGCCCCAGCATTTT. Amino acid sequence: CASSVGAEENQPQHF.

This chain links TRBV7-2 with TRBJ1-4, with a tentative D call TRBD1 (5 bases). Germline V gene data show CDR1 as SGHTA and CDR2 as FQGNSA. Deletions cut 3 bases from V and 6 bases from J, with 8 bases between. The CDR3 runs 13 residues. CDR3 residues: CASSFTRDEKLFF. The DNA of the CDR3 is TGTGCCAGCAGCTTCACCAGGGATGAAAAACTGTTTTTT.

Only a few counts were recorded for this clone. The chain combines TRBV18 with TRBJ1-1; weak D call: TRBD1 (5 bases). The germline V gene has CDR1 KGHSH and CDR2 LQKENI. V was clipped by 3 bases and J by 0 bases, with 8 bases between them. This CDR3 is built from 14 residues. CDR3 in amino acids: CASSPRQMNTEAFF. DNA of the CDR3: TGTGCCAGCTCACCCCGACAGATGAACACTGAAGCTTTCTTT.

The chain carries TRBV12-3 or TRBV12-4 and TRBJ2-1, with unresolved D. With 3 bases removed from V and 4 bases from J, the gap between germline ends came to 4 bases. CDR3 size: 12 residues. CDR3 sequence (DNA): TGTGCCAGCAGTTTCCTGTACAATGAGCAGTTCTTC. As protein: CASSFLYNEQFF.

This clone was observed once. The chain joins TRBV24-1 to TRBJ2-5; TRBD2 aligns across 11 bases. Per germline, CDR1 KGHDR and CDR2 SFDVKD. V lost 3 bases to trimming and J lost 1 base; unmatched junction nucleotides: 9. This CDR3 is built from 18 residues. In nucleotides, the CDR3 is TGTGCCACCAGTGATCGTAAGACTAGCGGGGCTATCCAAGAGACCCAGTACTTC. Protein: CATSDRKTSGAIQETQYF.

The J gene is TRBJ2-7, the V gene TRBV9; 10 nucleotides align to TRBD2. The CDR3 has 15 amino acids. The V and J ends lost 0 bases and 8 bases, in that order; junction bases with no gene match: 8. CDR1 is SGDLS, CDR2 YYNGEE, per germline. CDR3 coding DNA: TGTGCCAGCAGCGTAGACCTAGCGGGAGCGGCAAAGCAGTACTTC. Protein product: CASSVDLAGAAKQYF.

The chain employs TRBV29-1 and TRBJ2-7, with TRBD1 as a possible D gene (5 bases). V lost 4 bases and J lost 7, with 17 bases in between. Per germline, CDR1 SQVTM and CDR2 ANQGSEA. The CDR3 totals 13 residues. The DNA of the CDR3 is TGCAGCGTTGCTGTGGCGGTCAGGGCAGAGCAGTACTTC. Translation: CSVAVAVRAEQYF.

The chain couples TRBV7-9 to TRBJ2-5; D remains unclear. CDR1 and CDR2 from the germline V gene are SEHNR and FQNEAQ (reference sequence). V was clipped by 4 bases and J by 5 bases, with 5 bases between them. The CDR3 extends over 11 amino acids. In nucleotides, the CDR3 is TGTGCCAGCAGCTCCATGGAGACCCAGTACTTC. Protein sequence: CASSSMETQYF.

This sequence joins TRBV4-3 and TRBJ1-6; no firm D call. The CDR3 sequence is 16 residues long. Trimming shortened V by 0 bases and J by 0 bases, and 6 bases separated the two germline ends. The germline CDR1 and CDR2 sequences are LGHNA and YSLEER. CDR3 DNA: TGCGCCAGCAGCCAAGAACCCGGCTCCTATAATTCACCCCTCCACTTT. Translated: CASSQEPGSYNSPLHF.

The chain recombines TRBV4-1 with TRBJ2-7; D gene uncertain. CDR1 and CDR2 from the germline V gene are MGHRA and YSYEKL. Trimming took 3 bases from V and 2 from J, leaving 14 bases between them. The length of the CDR3 is 15 residues. CDR3 amino acids: CASSQGLTATYEQYF. CDR3 nucleotides: TGCGCCAGCAGCCAGGGCCTGACCGCTACCTACGAGCAGTACTTC.

V is TRBV7-9 and J is TRBJ1-5, with 10 bases aligning to TRBD1. Germline values: CDR1 SEHNR, CDR2 FQNEAQ (reference sequence). CDR3 length equals 15 residues. The junction had 8 bases not matched to a gene; V was cut back by 8 bases and J by 4 bases. The CDR3 reads CASDAGTGDNQPQHF. The DNA for the CDR3 is TGTGCCAGCGATGCCGGGACAGGGGATAATCAGCCCCAGCATTTT.

CDR3: CATSRGTGLAEETQYF. The CDR3 DNA sequence: TGTGCCACCAGCAGAGGTACGGGACTAGCGGAAGAGACCCAGTACTTC. The V and J genes are TRBV15 and TRBJ2-5; 11 nucleotides align to TRBD2. Germline V lookup: CDR1 LNHNV, CDR2 YYDKDF (reference sequence). This CDR3 is 16 amino acids long. After removal of 1 base from V and 3 bases from J, the junction contained 4 bases not matched to a gene.

The chain recombines TRBV3-1 (or the pseudogene TRBV3-2) with TRBJ1-2; possible D gene TRBD1, 5 bases. CDR1 LGHDT and CDR2 YNNKEL come from the germline V gene (reference sequence). This CDR3 comprises 14 residues. V was trimmed by 0 bases and J by 3 bases, leaving 8 bases between them. CDR3 DNA sequence: TGTGCCAGCAGCCAAGATTCAGGGCACTATGGCTACACCTTC. This sequence encodes CASSQDSGHYGYTF.

The genes are TRBV19 and TRBJ1-1, with TRBD1 matching over 10 bases. J was trimmed by 7 bases and V by 10 bases; bases with no gene match: 12. This CDR3 spans 14 amino acids. Germline V gene sequence: CDR1 LNHDA, CDR2 SQIVND (reference sequence). Written as DNA, the CDR3 is TGTGCCACTCAACAGGGGGGGACAGGGGTTGAAGCTTTCTTT. Its translation: CATQQGGTGVEAFF.

V usage is TRBV24-1 and J usage is TRBJ1-2, with 10 positions matching TRBD1. The V gene end was trimmed by 11 bases and the J gene end by 8 bases; junction bases not matched to a gene: 7. CDR1 KGHDR and CDR2 SFDVKD come from the germline V gene. The CDR3 totals 12 residues. CDR3 amino acids: CAINGQGVGYTF. Written as DNA, the CDR3 is TGTGCCATCAACGGACAGGGGGTCGGCTACACCTTC.

This sequence joins TRBV7-2 and TRBJ1-4; D perhaps matches TRBD1 (6 bases). CDR1 and CDR2 (germline): SGHTA, FQGNSA. Trimming removed 5 bases at V and 3 bases at J, with 19 bases between. This CDR3 has 17 amino acids. The CDR3 region is CASSPRSVGGANEKLFF. The CDR3 nucleotides read TGTGCCAGCAGCCCAAGGAGTGTAGGGGGGGCTAATGAAAAACTGTTTTTT.

The gene calls are TRBV7-6 and TRBJ2-5, with 9 bases matching TRBD2. This CDR3 has 15 residues. The V gene's germline CDR1 is SGHVS and CDR2 FNYEAQ. The V and J ends lost 0 bases and 7 bases, in that order; junction bases with no gene match: 6. The CDR3 loop reads CASSLASGSIGTQYF. In DNA, the CDR3 is TGTGCCAGCAGCTTAGCTAGCGGGAGTATCGGGACCCAGTACTTC.